The T cell receptor (beta chain) described here comes from a study of blood T cells in healthy people across ages (dated by TCRdb to 2014 to 2015). With regard to the full study: In model experiments, roughly one uniquely barcoded TCR beta cDNA molecule per two T cells was captured by template switching. The donors were split into four age groups: young (average 16 years), middle-aged (roughly 42), aged (more than 60) and long-lived (roughly 80). To track age-related changes in TCR beta repertoire diversity, the study relied on deep sequencing normalized with unique cDNA molecular identifiers. Using the same blood draw, the study looked at two additional independent replicas of 1 million unique cDNA reads for two donors, one aged 18 to 30 and the other aged 80 or older. Donors of different ages were randomly distributed across sequencing lanes to avoid experimental bias.

This clonotype was counted a few times. Its target antigen remains unknown. No base quality values were provided; no much bigger clone lies one nucleotide off. Libraries were prepared through 5' RACE. The data were produced on an Illumina HiSeq 2500. A second PCR of about 6 to 11 cycles was run with a J-beta primer mix and a sample-barcoded 5' primer. Each TCR beta cDNA molecule received a unique molecular identifier from a template-switch 5' adaptor carrying 12 random nucleotides. Each sample yielded at least 3 million CDR3-containing paired-end reads. The Mint cDNA synthesis kit, primed by a TRBC-specific oligonucleotide, was used to synthesize first-strand cDNA from all RNA. Following uracil-DNA glycosylase treatment, all cDNA underwent a first 18-cycle PCR with the universal primers M1SS and BC2_uni_R. Per the authors' processing: For normalization, 1 million high-quality reads, each with a distinct molecular identifier, were randomly selected from each sample. Reads sharing molecular identifiers were discarded rather than binned into consensus sequences. MiTCR, run with a Q25 quality threshold and the strictest error-elimination algorithm, handled CDR3 identification, clonotype clustering and error correction. A nonparametric unseen species model using Euler transformation provided a lower-bound estimate of total TCR beta diversity. Clones were called with MiXCR by TCRdb after fastp trimmed the public reads at Q25, and only in-frame beta chains were retained. Duplicate CDR3 protein sequences are folded into a single record with the most common DNA and genes. Clone size and V and J calls follow TCRdb, not the original study. The sample profile shows around 1,700,000 distinct CDR3 sequences; roughly 28% of them were found once. Around 7.7% of the sample goes to the ten largest clones.

The roughly 37 donors, aged roughly 6 to 90 years, were systemically healthy Caucasian individuals from Russia. Around 10 milliliters of peripheral blood were collected from each donor into EDTA-treated Vacutainer tubes. Ficoll-Paque density-gradient centrifugation was used to isolate PBMCs, with at least 6.5 million per sample. Total RNA was extracted from PBMCs with Trizol reagent, with at least 6 micrograms obtained per sample. For every donor, flow cytometry on a PBMC aliquot measured the percentage of naive CD45RAhigh/CD27high T cells. Findings and caveats that apply to the study as a whole: Total diversity estimates from one million sequenced T cells were considered lower bounds and underestimates. Observed TCR beta diversity per million T cells fell roughly linearly with age, and a significant reduction was already apparent by age around 40. A strong correlation was found between observed TCR beta diversity and the percentage of naive T cells measured by flow cytometry. Bulk unsorted PBMC profiling prevented conclusive comparison of naive and antigen-experienced compartments. Compared with the aged group, the long-lived group had more naive CD4+ T cells, fewer expanded clones and increased TCR diversity, suggesting age selection. Because donor CMV infection status was unknown, age-related changes in expanded clonotypes were potentially confounded.

This receptor was obtained from a woman aged 30 to 39 in good health. Sequenced: blood.

The CDR3 protein sequence reads: CASSQRTSGGNEQFF. The bases read TGTGCCAGCAGCCAACGGACTAGCGGGGGGAATGAGCAGTTCTTC. The receptor chain draws on TRBV14 and TRBJ2-1; TRBD2 agrees with 14 junctional bases. As encoded in the germline V gene, CDR1 is SGHDN while CDR2 is FVKESK. From the cysteine through the phenylalanine, the CDR3 covers 15 amino acids. Only CDR3 DNA is held: 45 bases, read in frame from base 1. V has 2 bases trimmed and J has 7 bases trimmed; junction bases matching no gene number 1.